This TCR beta chain is from a study of PD-1 blockade in classical Hodgkin lymphoma. Each of the patients experienced relapse following autologous stem cell transplantation, and their brentuximab vedotin exposure differed. Best outcomes ranged across complete response, partial response and progressive disease. Notes on this clone: The antigen is undetermined.

Produced via immunoSEQ multiplex PCR; TCRdb's table is partial and in-frame only. The sample lists about 43,000 clones, approximately 70% seen once, with approximately 2.9% in the top ten. Study findings and constraints: Complete responders' diversity at baseline resembled that of newly diagnosed patients.

This CDR3 region has 14 residues. Germline V gene lookup returns CDR1 SNHLY and CDR2 FYNNEI. V lost 9 bases and J lost 4; bases outside the gene matches: 7. The receptor's source is a human donor with classical Hodgkin lymphoma. The sequencing here drew on peripheral blood mononuclear cells (PBMCs), taken before the second cycle of nivolumab. V usage is TRBV2 and J usage is TRBJ2-5; 11 bases agree with TRBD1. CDR3 nucleotide sequence: TGTGCCAGGGGAGGACAGGGGGCTTTAGAGACCCAGTACTTC. Translating gives CARGGQGALETQYF.